This T cell receptor (beta chain) was observed in a study of cytomegalovirus exposure and HLA in healthy donors. Study conclusions and caveats: Whilst most TCR sequences proved rare, a subset of public TCRs occurred across many donors.

V lost 5 bases to trimming and J lost 2 bases; unmatched junction nucleotides: 5. The V gene's germline CDR1 is MNHEY and CDR2 SVGAGI. The CDR3 has 14 amino acids. Of note for this clone: Antigen specificity is unknown.

With 60 Vbeta and 13 Jbeta primers, the PCR was carried out. Data came from immunoSEQ multiplex PCR; TCRdb stores just in-frame clones and leaves some out. The sample contains roughly 120,000 clones, around 78% of which appear only once. What was sequenced was PBMCs. The sequence was collected from a middle-aged man in good health and CMV-seronegative. The rearrangement links TRBV6-5 to TRBJ2-7; TRBD1 agrees at 8 bases. The CDR3 here is CASSGQGETYEQYF. CDR3 coding DNA: TGTGCCAGCAGTGGACAGGGAGAGACCTACGAGCAGTACTTC.